This entry concerns a single TCR beta chain. The sample originates from a study of control samples from healthy donors and cancer patients. The germline V gene has CDR1 SGDLS and CDR2 YYNGEE. Trimming stripped 0 bases from V and 4 bases from J, with 7 bases between. The CDR3 is 13 residues long. Using immunoSEQ multiplex PCR, the repertoire was profiled, and TCRdb retains in-frame clones only, with some absent. The table has about 150,000 clones, about 90% seen once. The V call is TRBV9, the J call TRBJ2-5; no firm D call. This sequence originates from a woman aged 40 to 49 in good health. Sequencing was carried out using blood. The CDR3 spells CASSVDVRETQYF. The CDR3 region has the DNA TGTGCCAGCAGCGTAGATGTCCGAGAGACCCAGTACTTC.